The next 10 T cell receptor beta chains were all read from a single sample in a study of spatial heterogeneity in lung cancer (dated by TCRdb to about 2019). According to the study, the label for this sample's time point signals: sample taken at primary tumor resection. The library was prepared using 5' RACE. The listed sequencing device is NextSeq 500. The public reads were run again by TCRdb, first through fastp at Q25 and then through MiXCR, and only productive beta chains were kept. CDR3 protein sequences are deduplicated, and each keeps its most common genes and DNA. The sample yields about 48,000 distinct CDR3 sequences; roughly 5.2% were counted once. Of the sample, 11% is held by the ten largest clones. The material was PBMCs, obtained at surgery. These receptors all come from a male donor with early-stage non-small cell lung cancer.

This clonotype was seen ten or more times. The genes are TRBV7-9 and TRBJ1-2, with TRBD1 identical over 8 bases. CDR3 length equals 15 residues. CDR1 and CDR2 (germline): SEHNR, FQNEAQ (reference sequence). The V gene end was trimmed by 5 bases and the J gene end by 8 bases; junction bases not matched to a gene: 13. CDR3 in amino acids: CASSHTRQGARGYTF. DNA for the CDR3: TGTGCCAGCAGCCACACCCGCCAGGGGGCCAGGGGCTACACCTTC. The full variable domain, its missing parts supplied by reference TRBV7-9 and TRBJ1-2, is DTGVSQNPRHKITKRGQNVTFRCDPISEHNRLYWYRQTLGQGPEFLTYFQNEAQLEKSRLLSDRFSAERPKGSFSTLEIQRTEQGDSAMYLCASSHTRQGARGYTFGSGTRLTVV.

This clonotype was counted many times. The chain employs TRBV28 and TRBJ2-5; the match to TRBD2 covers 7 bases. This CDR3 has 15 amino acids. V lost 3 bases to trimming and J lost 5 bases; unmatched junction nucleotides: 9. Germline CDR1 reads MDHEN; CDR2 reads SYDVKM. The CDR3 bases are TGTGCCAGCAGTTTCGTGGCGGGAGCTAGCGAGACCCAGTACTTC. Its protein is CASSFVAGASETQYF. Together with reference TRBV28 and TRBJ2-5, the CDR3 gives the full variable domain: DVKVTQSSRYLVKRTGEKVFLECVQDMDHENMFWYRQDPGLGLRLIYFSYDVKMKEKGDIPEGYSVSREKKERFSLILESASTNQTSMYLCASSFVAGASETQYFGPGTRLLVL.

The sample holds many counts of this clonotype. V and J are TRBV27 and TRBJ2-1, with 9 positions matching TRBD2. Germline CDR1 is MNHEY and CDR2 is SMNVEV (reference sequence). V lost 6 bases, J lost 7 bases, and 10 bases stayed unmatched. The CDR3 has 15 amino acids. The CDR3 sequence: CASSPLAGLVNEQFF. Here the CDR3 DNA reads TGTGCCAGCAGCCCACTAGCGGGTTTGGTGAATGAGCAGTTCTTC.

This clonotype was counted at least ten times. This chain joins TRBV6-5 and TRBJ2-3; 9 nucleotides align to TRBD1. Germline CDR1 reads MNHEY; CDR2 reads SVGAGI. The CDR3 runs 16 residues. Germline trimming cut 5 bases from V and 3 bases from J; bases unmatched to any gene: 9. The CDR3 DNA reads TGTGCCAGCAGTAACCTGGATGGACAGGGGACAGATACGCAGTATTTT. Protein sequence: CASSNLDGQGTDTQYF.

This clonotype was counted at least ten times. The chain carries TRBV9 and TRBJ1-5; D possibly corresponds to TRBD1 (5 bases). The CDR3 totals 13 residues. Germline-derived CDR1 and CDR2 are SGDLS and YYNGEE. V lost 3 bases and J 3 bases, leaving 7 bases between the germline ends. The CDR3 DNA sequence: TGTGCCAGCAGCGGGGGCGTCAATCAGCCCCAGCATTTT. Translated, it gives CASSGGVNQPQHF.

This clonotype was recorded many times. The CDR3 protein is CSVVTSGKVYEQYF. CDR3 coding DNA: TGCAGCGTTGTAACTAGCGGGAAGGTGTACGAGCAGTACTTC. The genes are TRBV29-1 and TRBJ2-7; 10 nucleotides align to TRBD2. The CDR3 runs 14 residues. V shed 4 bases and J 4 bases; nucleotides not matched to a gene: 7. Germline CDR1 SQVTM, CDR2 ANQGSEA.

This clonotype was seen more than once but under ten times. The chain is built from TRBV20-1 and TRBJ1-3; D not certain. The CDR3 has 16 residues. Germline-derived CDR1 and CDR2 are DFQATT and SNEGSKA (reference sequence). Trimming pared 1 base from V and 4 bases from J, leaving 17 bases between. CDR3 residues: CSARARGGGPGNTIYF. The CDR3 coding sequence is TGCAGTGCTAGAGCCCGAGGAGGAGGACCCGGAAACACCATATATTTT.

This clonotype was observed at least ten times. The gene calls are TRBV20-1 and TRBJ2-1; 9 positions agree with TRBD2. V shed 2 bases, J shed 4 bases, and the junction held 6 bases outside the gene matches. Germline CDR1 reads DFQATT; CDR2 reads SNEGSKA (reference sequence). The CDR3 extends over 15 amino acids. The CDR3 coding sequence is TGCAGTGCTAGATCCGCTAGCGGGGTTTACAATGAGCAGTTCTTC. Translation: CSARSASGVYNEQFF.

This clonotype was counted many times. The CDR3 nucleotides are TGCAGTGCTGGGGACAGGCGCAGCTCTGGGGCCAACGTCCTGACTTTC. This gives the protein CSAGDRRSSGANVLTF. The V and J genes are TRBV20-1 and TRBJ2-6; 8 bases are shared with TRBD1. The CDR3 spans 16 residues. The germline CDR1 and CDR2 sequences are DFQATT and SNEGSKA (reference sequence). Trimming removed 5 bases from V and 0 bases from J; junction bases left unmatched: 6.

This clonotype was seen repeatedly, ten times or more. The genes are TRBV29-1 and TRBJ2-7; perhaps TRBD2 as D (6 bases). Germline CDR1 reads SQVTM; CDR2 reads ANQGSEA. The CDR3 runs 17 residues. The V end lost 4 bases, the J end lost 0 bases, and 22 bases lay between the germline ends. The CDR3 region has the DNA TGCAGCGTTGGGGGGACTTACGGCGGACTCACCTCCTACGAGCAGTACTTC. Its protein is CSVGGTYGGLTSYEQYF.